The clone carrying this T cell receptor beta chain showed up just once. This entry belongs to a study of cytomegalovirus exposure and HLA in healthy donors. The length of the CDR3 is 15 residues. Per the germline V gene, CDR1 is SGHTS and CDR2 is YDEGEE. Trimming removed 6 bases from V and 1 base from J, with 16 bases in between. Primers for the PCR totalled 60 Vbeta and 13 Jbeta. The table came from immunoSEQ multiplex PCR; TCRdb's copy has only in-frame clones and leaves some out. Altogether about 160,000 clones are present, over 70% being singletons, with the ten largest covering roughly 1.4%. This clonotype originated in a woman aged 30 to 39 in good health and CMV-seronegative. The source material was PBMCs. The chain joins TRBV5-8 to TRBJ2-5, with D maybe TRBD1 (6 bases). The CDR3, as DNA: TGTGCCAGCACGGTGGGGCAGGGGTTCCAAGAGACCCAGTACTTC. Its protein product is CASTVGQGFQETQYF.